This TCR beta chain was sequenced for a study of blood T cell repertoires in COVID-19. Study context: Samples of COVID-19 (acute and convalescent) were obtained from the United States, Italy and Spain.

As processed by the authors: Using reference gene primer amplification, nucleated cell counts were estimated. This table comes from immunoSEQ multiplex PCR, and its TCRdb copy is limited to in-frame clones, with some not included. The DNA was the basis for D and trimming; V, J and clone size are from that table. Among roughly 60,000 clones listed, about 81% were seen once. The germline gives CDR1 PRHDT, CDR2 FYEKMQ (reference sequence). V gave up 5 bases and J gave up 4 bases; unmatched junction bases: 8. The CDR3 is 15 residues long. This receptor was identified in a man older than 75 with acute or convalescent COVID-19. The chain has TRBV13 and TRBJ2-5; TRBD1 agrees at 9 bases. The sample consisted of peripheral blood. Here the CDR3 reads CASSARDRDGETQYF. DNA for the CDR3: TGTGCCAGCAGCGCCCGGGACAGGGACGGAGAGACCCAGTACTTC. The full variable domain, with the rest looked up from reference TRBV13 and TRBJ2-5, is AAGVIQSPRHLIKEKRETATLKCYPIPRHDTVYWYQQGPGQDPQFLISFYEKMQSDKGSIPDRFSAQQFSDYHSELNMSSLELGDSALYFCASSARDRDGETQYFGPGTRLLVL.